Reported below is one TCR beta chain. The antigen is unknown. Trimming removed 2 bases from V and 2 bases from J, with 7 bases in between. The CDR3 is 13 residues long. This sample stems from a study of CD8 T cells in ankylosing spondylitis. Notes on the study in general: One TCR beta motif, made up of eight highly homologous variants, appeared characteristic of ankylosing spondylitis blood.

The authors made TCR beta libraries by quantitative 5'-RACE with molecular barcodes. MiXCR was run by TCRdb on the 5' RACE reads, yielding one entry per CDR3 protein. This sample has almost 400,000 distinct CDR3 sequences; 20% to 25% occur once, and the top ten carry roughly 16%. The origin of this receptor is a male donor with ankylosing spondylitis. Sequences were obtained from blood, either unsorted or a sorted T cell fraction (not recorded which). The V call is TRBV12-3 or TRBV12-4, the J call TRBJ2-7; the D call may be TRBD1 or TRBD2 (5 bases each). CDR3 residues: CASSLWGPYEQYF. In DNA, the CDR3 is TGTGCCAGCAGTTTATGGGGACCCTACGAGCAGTACTTC.